The source of this T cell receptor (beta chain) is a study of technical replicates of blood from a handful of donors. Germline V lookup: CDR1 MRHNA, CDR2 SNTAGT. J was trimmed by 0 bases and V by 2 bases; bases with no gene match: 0. The CDR3 contains 15 residues. Generated by immunoSEQ multiplex PCR, the TCRdb table keeps only in-frame clones and is missing some. Of about 14,000 clones detected, less than 90% appear once; the ten largest clones hold 9.5% to 13%. The V and J genes are TRBV6-4 and TRBJ2-1; TRBD2 matches 8 bases. Material for sequencing was PBMCs. This TCR was recovered from a human donor in good health. The CDR3 region has the DNA TGTGCCAGCAGTGACACTAGCGGCTCCTACAATGAGCAGTTCTTC. Encoded protein: CASSDTSGSYNEQFF.